This section outlines one TCR beta chain sequence together with its context. These data belong to a study of shared clonotypes between healthy human individuals. A deep-level run was used for the assay. Sorted-subset replicate PCR reactions contained 150 to 200 ng DNA, corresponding to 29,000 or so T cell genomes. Method: immunoSEQ multiplex PCR; TCRdb's copy keeps in-frame clones and lacks some. In the table there are 90,000 to 150,000 clones, over 65% of which are singletons. Every donor was a Caucasian adult from Nashville, Tennessee. Each CD8 memory set brought CD45RO+ cells together with CCR7-negative CD45RA+ TemRA cells. CDR3 size: 15 residues. CDR1 SGHTA and CDR2 FQGTGA come from the germline V gene. Trimming cost V 6 bases and J 0 bases, with 12 bases left between them.

The clonotype was recovered from a woman under 40 in good health. V usage is TRBV7-3 and J usage is TRBJ2-1; D is uncertain. Material for sequencing was memory CD8+ T cells sorted from blood. Subset here: CD45RO+ cells pooled with CCR7-negative TemRA cells. CDR3 DNA sequence: TGTGCCAGCAGTCTAGGACGGTTCTCCTACAATGAGCAGTTCTTC. Amino acid sequence: CASSLGRFSYNEQFF.